This is a list of T cell receptor beta chains from one sample in a study of blood T cell repertoires in COVID-19. The method was immunoSEQ multiplex PCR; TCRdb's version includes in-frame clones alone and lacks a portion of them. The repertoire consists of 300,000 to 350,000 clones, with about nine tenths occurring once and the leading ten covering around 6.6%. Sequenced: peripheral blood. These receptors all come from a woman between 65 and 79 years old with COVID-19, enrolled during active disease. Each CDR3 is given with its conserved first and last residue. D genes are given only for firm matches. Expanded clones are given a class, and other clones once, few, many or no size at all.

clone size	CDR3 length	V gene	J gene	D gene	CDR3 DNA	CDR3 protein
-	17	TRBV30	TRBJ1-2	-	TGTGCCTGGAGTGGAGGGTACAAGAGTACAAGCATCTATGGCTACACCTTC	CAWSGGYKSTSIYGYTF
once	14	TRBV24-1	TRBJ2-1	TRBD1	TGTGCCACCAGTCGAACAGGGGTCATTGTAGAGCAGTTCTTC	CATSRTGVIVEQFF
-	13	TRBV30	TRBJ2-7	TRBD1	TGTGCCTGGAGTCAGGGGGCGCGTAACGAGCAGTACTTC	CAWSQGARNEQYF
once	14	TRBV29-1	TRBJ2-7	TRBD2	TGCAGCGTTGCCCATAGCGGGGGGGCGATCGAGCAGTACTTC	CSVAHSGGAIEQYF
-	18	TRBV18	TRBJ1-4	-	TGTGCCAGCTCACCACCCCCATCCCCCGGAGGTCTTCGTGAAAAACTGTTTTTT	CASSPPPSPGGLREKLFF
-	18	TRBV2	TRBJ1-4	TRBD1	TGTGCCAGCAGTGAGGAACCGGGACAGCCTGCAACTAATGAAAAACTGTTTTTT	CASSEEPGQPATNEKLFF
-	14	TRBV7-9	TRBJ2-2	-	TGTGCCAGCAGCCCCGGACTGAACACCGGGGAGCTGTTTTTT	CASSPGLNTGELFF
-	14	TRBV11-2	TRBJ1-1	TRBD1	TGTGCCAGCAGCTTAGGGGGGACAGGCACTGAAGCTTTCTTT	CASSLGGTGTEAFF
-	15	TRBV7-9	TRBJ1-6	TRBD1	TGTGCCAGCAGCTTAGGAGCAGGGGGCGTTTCACCCCTCCACTTT	CASSLGAGGVSPLHF
-	14	TRBV30	TRBJ1-5	TRBD1	TGTGCCTGGAGTGTCGGGGACAGGGTGCAGCCCCAGCATTTT	CAWSVGDRVQPQHF
-	14	TRBV30	TRBJ1-6	-	TGTGCCTGGACCCTCGGGATTAGTATTTCACCCCTCCACTTT	CAWTLGISISPLHF
-	19	TRBV7-9	TRBJ2-3	TRBD1	TGTGCCAGCAGCTCGCACACGGACGTCCGGGACAGGGGGCAAGATACGCAGTATTTT	CASSSHTDVRDRGQDTQYF
once	15	TRBV9	TRBJ2-1	TRBD2	TGTGCCAGTGACCCTAGCGGCCTCTCCTACAATGAGCAGTTCTTC	CASDPSGLSYNEQFF
-	15	TRBV4-1	TRBJ1-4	-	TGCGCCAGCAGCCCCTTCAGGGCGACTAATGAAAAACTGTTTTTT	CASSPFRATNEKLFF
few	13	TRBV6-1	TRBJ1-1	-	TGTGCCAGCAGTGACAGGTCGAACACTGAAGCTTTCTTT	CASSDRSNTEAFF
once	15	TRBV7-9	TRBJ1-1	TRBD1	TGTGCCAGCAGCTTAGCGGACAGGATGAACACTGAAGCTTTCTTT	CASSLADRMNTEAFF
-	14	TRBV18	TRBJ1-5	TRBD1	TGTGCCAGCTCACCAGGGACAGGCGGTCAGCCCCAGCATTTT	CASSPGTGGQPQHF
-	16	TRBV4-1	TRBJ1-5	-	TGCGCCAGCAGCCAAGAATATAGGGCGCGGGATCAGCCCCAGCATTTT	CASSQEYRARDQPQHF
-	14	TRBV24-1	TRBJ1-2	TRBD1	TGTGCCACCAGTGATTTAGGGACAGACCATGGCTACACCTTC	CATSDLGTDHGYTF
-	15	TRBV5-1	TRBJ1-3	-	TGCGCCAGCAGCATTGGACAGAGCTCTGGAAACACCATATATTTT	CASSIGQSSGNTIYF
-	13	TRBV6-5	TRBJ2-7	-	TGTGCCAGCAGGACCGGACAGAACTACGAGCAGTACTTC	CASRTGQNYEQYF
-	13	TRBV29-1	TRBJ1-5	TRBD1	TGCAGCGTTACTGACAGGGTCGGGCAGCCCCAGCATTTT	CSVTDRVGQPQHF
few	16	TRBV7-9	TRBJ2-1	TRBD1	TGTGCCAGCAGCACGAAACGGACAGGGAATGGAAATGAGCAGTTCTTC	CASSTKRTGNGNEQFF
-	13	TRBV7-3	TRBJ2-1	-	TGTGCCAGCAGTAGAGGCTTAGTGAATGAGCAGTTCTTC	CASSRGLVNEQFF
-	16	TRBV7-2	TRBJ1-3	-	TGTGCCAGCAGCTTTTCGCAGGCTTTCTCTGGAAACACCATATATTTT	CASSFSQAFSGNTIYF
-	15	TRBV11-2	TRBJ2-1	TRBD1	TGTGCCAGCAGTTTGCTAGGGGGCTTGGACAATGAGCAGTTCTTC	CASSLLGGLDNEQFF
many	15	TRBV3-1/TRBV3-2	TRBJ2-7	-	TGTGCCAGCAGCCACACTGGACTTAGCTCCTACGAGCAGTACTTC	CASSHTGLSSYEQYF
-	16	TRBV28	TRBJ1-3	-	TGTGCCAGCAGTTTATCCGGGGGTTTTTCTGGAAACACCATATATTTT	CASSLSGGFSGNTIYF
-	14	TRBV7-9	TRBJ1-6	-	TGTGCCAGCAGCTTAAGCGGCGGCAATTCACCCCTCCACTTT	CASSLSGGNSPLHF
-	15	TRBV3-1/TRBV3-2	TRBJ2-1	-	TGTGCCAGCAGCCAAGACCCCAGGGGACACAATGAGCAGTTCTTC	CASSQDPRGHNEQFF
-	13	TRBV20-1	TRBJ1-1	-	TGCAGTGCTAGTGGGGGGCCTTTGGGTGAAGCTTTCTTT	CSASGGPLGEAFF
-	14	TRBV30	TRBJ2-1	-	TGTGCCTGGAGTGTAGCGAGCTCCTACAATGAGCAGTTCTTC	CAWSVASSYNEQFF
-	16	TRBV4-1	TRBJ1-2	-	TGCGCCAGCAGCGACTTAACTCAAGCAATTACCTATGGCTACACCTTC	CASSDLTQAITYGYTF